A single sample gave rise to the 8 T cell receptor beta chains below, sequenced in a study of blood T cell repertoires in COVID-19. Repertoires were generated with immunoSEQ multiplex PCR, while TCRdb's copy carries only in-frame clones and drops some. The table shows roughly 160,000 clones, with more than 70% occurring only once. The specimen sequenced was peripheral blood. All receptors come from a woman aged 70 to 79 who had recovered from COVID-19.

This sequence joins TRBV10-3 and TRBJ2-1, with TRBD2 identical over 10 bases. Germline-derived CDR1 and CDR2 are ENHRY and SYGVKD. The CDR3 length is 15 residues. V dropped 6 bases and J dropped 5; count of bases not matched to a gene: 7. The CDR3 protein is CAISASGGVHNEQFF. The CDR3, as DNA: TGTGCCATCAGCGCAAGCGGGGGGGTCCACAATGAGCAGTTCTTC.

The chain recombines TRBV29-1 with TRBJ1-1; 9 nucleotides agree with TRBD1. The junction had 1 base not matched to a gene; V was cut back by 1 base and J by 1 base. Germline V CDR1 and CDR2: SQVTM, ANQGSEA. The CDR3 runs 14 residues. The CDR3 region has the DNA TGCAGCGTTGAAGCGACAGGGGGGAACACTGAAGCTTTCTTT. The encoded protein is CSVEATGGNTEAFF.

The chain recombines TRBV12-3 or TRBV12-4 with TRBJ1-3, with D uncertain. V lost 5 bases to trimming and J lost 11 bases, with 10 bases between them. The CDR3 consists of 11 residues. The CDR3 protein is CASSEGGPIYF. For the CDR3, the DNA is TGTGCCAGCAGTGAGGGCGGACCCATATATTTT.

This clone was found once. J is TRBJ1-6 and V is TRBV5-1; 7 positions match TRBD1. CDR1 is SGHRS and CDR2 is YFSETQ in the germline V gene. This CDR3 has 14 amino acids. V lost 7 bases, J lost 8 bases, and 9 bases stayed unmatched. The CDR3 nucleotides read TGCGCCAGCGGGTCCGGGACAGCGGATTCACCCCTCCACTTT. As protein: CASGSGTADSPLHF.

This chain connects TRBV5-1 to TRBJ1-1, with D possibly matching TRBD1 (5 bases). From germline, CDR1 is SGHRS and CDR2 YFSETQ. The CDR3 contains 16 residues. The germline V and J ends were trimmed by 0 bases and 1 base, with 13 bases remaining between them. The CDR3 reads CASSLEVRQPNTEAFF. The DNA for the CDR3 is TGCGCCAGCAGCTTGGAGGTGCGACAGCCGAACACTGAAGCTTTCTTT.

Of note for this clone: The identical CDR3 is also encoded by other nucleotide sequences in the sample. This chain links TRBV27 with TRBJ1-5; D gene uncertain. Deletions cut 3 bases from V and 6 bases from J, with 6 bases between. The germline CDR1 and CDR2 sequences are MNHEY and SMNVEV (reference sequence). The CDR3 sequence is 12 residues long. The CDR3 sequence is CASSFAGQPQHF. The CDR3 DNA reads TGTGCCAGCAGTTTTGCAGGTCAGCCCCAGCATTTT.

The V call is TRBV5-8, the J call TRBJ1-6; D is undetermined. The germline V gene encodes CDR1 SGHTS and CDR2 YDEGEE. The CDR3 loop spans 15 amino acids. Trimming removed 1 base at V and 13 bases at J, with 18 bases between. Written as DNA, the CDR3 is TGTGCCAGCAGCTTGAATTCAGGAGGCCTTTTTCCCCTCCACTTT. Translation gives CASSLNSGGLFPLHF.

The V call is TRBV29-1, the J call TRBJ1-2; a possible D gene is TRBD1 (6 bases). CDR3 size: 16 residues. The V gene lost 4 bases and the J gene lost 0 bases, with 18 bases spanning the gap. Germline assignment: CDR1 SQVTM and CDR2 ANQGSEA. The DNA of the CDR3 is TGCAGCGTTGTGGGCAGGGGAAGGGGGACTAACTATGGCTACACCTTC. Residues: CSVVGRGRGTNYGYTF.